This paragraph reports one T cell receptor (beta chain). The antigen remains undetermined. These data come from a study of blood T cells in healthy people across ages. Broader study findings: Unsorted PBMC material precluded a definitive naive versus antigen-experienced comparison. When set beside aged donors, long-lived donors presented more naive CD4+ cells and higher diversity.

CDR1 is SGHKS and CDR2 is YYEKEE in the germline V gene (reference sequence). J gave up 1 base and V 4 bases, and 18 bases lay outside the gene matches. This CDR3 is 20 amino acids long. With a J-beta primer mix and a sample-barcoded 5' primer, a second PCR ran about 6 to 11 cycles. Using its own MiXCR run on the 5' RACE reads, TCRdb lists one record per CDR3 protein. The table lists about 1,400,000 distinct CDR3 sequences, roughly 59% of them singletons. The J gene is TRBJ2-5, the V gene TRBV5-5, with 11 nucleotides matching TRBD2. The source is a man aged 18 to 29 in good health. Sequenced: blood. DNA for the CDR3: TGTGCCAGCAGCCTACCCTCCGGGACTAGCGGACACGGGGGCCAAGAGACCCAGTACTTC. Protein: CASSLPSGTSGHGGQETQYF.